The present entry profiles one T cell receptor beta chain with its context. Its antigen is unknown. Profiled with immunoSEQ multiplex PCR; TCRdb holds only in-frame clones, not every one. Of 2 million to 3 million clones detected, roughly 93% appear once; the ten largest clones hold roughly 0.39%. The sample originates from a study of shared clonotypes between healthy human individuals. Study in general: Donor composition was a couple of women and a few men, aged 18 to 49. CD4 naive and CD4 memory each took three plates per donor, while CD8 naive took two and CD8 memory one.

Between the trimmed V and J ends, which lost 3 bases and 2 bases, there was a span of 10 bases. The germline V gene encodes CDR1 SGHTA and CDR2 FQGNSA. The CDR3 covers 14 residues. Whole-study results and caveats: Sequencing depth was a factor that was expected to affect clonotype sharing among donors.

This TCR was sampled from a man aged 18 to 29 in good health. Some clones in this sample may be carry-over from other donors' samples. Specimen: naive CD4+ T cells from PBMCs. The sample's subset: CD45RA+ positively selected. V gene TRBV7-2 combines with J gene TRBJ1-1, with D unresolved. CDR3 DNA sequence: TGTGCCAGCAGCTTCCAGGCATACAACACTGAAGCTTTCTTT. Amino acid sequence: CASSFQAYNTEAFF.